This entry concerns a single T cell receptor (beta chain). Its antigen is not known. This specimen comes from a study of post-analysis software for immune sequencing data. Study-level background: In terms of disease course, relapsing-remitting, secondary progressive and progressive-relapsing multiple sclerosis were included. Findings and limits, study-wide: Compared with controls, patients had more of five TRBV segments, including TRBV5-6, TRBV5-1 and TRBV20-1. Multiple sclerosis patients had significantly lower normalized Chao1 diversity than controls. Samples from one preparation batch, clustered by F measure, grouped strongly together.

Unique molecular identifiers were built into the TCR beta cDNA libraries. Starting from roughly 1.1 to 9.2 million T cells, the study yielded hundreds of thousands of cDNA molecules. TCRdb re-called the PCR reads through MiXCR, storing one row per CDR3 protein. The sample has approximately 350,000 distinct CDR3 sequences, roughly 30% seen once; the top ten hold 13%. With 3 bases clipped from V and 5 bases from J, the junction kept 4 bases outside the gene matches. The CDR3 runs 13 residues. The germline CDR1 and CDR2 sequences are DFQATT and SNEGSKA (reference sequence). The sequencing input was blood. This clonotype originated in a girl aged 10-17 years with multiple sclerosis. V usage is TRBV20-1 and J usage is TRBJ1-1; 9 bases match TRBD1. CDR3: CSARGQGGTEAFF. CDR3 nucleotide sequence: TGCAGTGCTAGGGGACAGGGAGGTACTGAAGCTTTCTTT.